Given below is one T cell receptor (beta chain) in context. Per the authors' pipeline: For nucleated cells, counts were estimated from reference gene primer amplification. The data were produced by immunoSEQ multiplex PCR, yet TCRdb's version contains in-frame clones alone and is incomplete. V, J and clone size reflect that table, while D and trimming were determined from the DNA. The top ten clones hold 10% of a sample with tens of thousands of clones, less than 85% of them seen once. The source of the sample is a study of blood T cell repertoires in COVID-19. Looking at the study overall: Italy, Spain and the United States were the sources of the convalescent and acute COVID-19 samples. Nucleic acid was either cDNA or gDNA, and it came from T cells, B-cell-depleted T cells, or PBMCs.

The CDR3 has 15 residues. With 2 bases clipped from V and 4 bases from J, the junction kept 6 bases outside the gene matches. The V gene's germline CDR1 is MDHEN and CDR2 SYDVKM. The sequence came from a woman between 70 and 85 years old with acute or convalescent COVID-19. Sequences were obtained from peripheral blood. The J gene is TRBJ1-2, the V gene TRBV28, with 8 bases aligning to TRBD1. CDR3 residues: CASSLPGQVVYGYTF. The CDR3 nucleotides read TGTGCCAGCAGTTTACCGGGACAGGTGGTCTATGGCTACACCTTC.